This T cell receptor (beta chain) was sequenced during a study of cytomegalovirus exposure and HLA in healthy donors. The PCR used 60 Vbeta and 13 Jbeta primers. Data came from immunoSEQ multiplex PCR; TCRdb stores just in-frame clones and leaves some out. The repertoire holds almost 200,000 clones, almost 85% seen once, with less than 2.5% in the top ten. Unmatched junction bases numbered 5, after V lost 1 base and J lost 7 bases. The CDR3 loop spans 15 amino acids. Germline V lookup: CDR1 SGHTA, CDR2 FQGNSA. This clone was observed a few times. As yet, its antigen is unknown. Broader study findings: Across HLA loci, a later analysis found differing TCR association rates, with DRB1 most and HLA-C fewest. Later, an analysis found that common viral pathogens appeared to be linked with several of the most significant clusters. Later analysis revealed greater clonal expansion in HLA-associated TCR beta chains than in equally common others.

Sequences were obtained from PBMCs. This clonotype was sampled from a woman between 50 and 59 years old in good health and CMV-seronegative. The chain recombines TRBV7-2 with TRBJ2-1, with 9 positions matching TRBD2. The CDR3 nucleotides are TGTGCCAGCAGCTTAGGGGCGGGAGGGGTAAATGAGCAGTTCTTC. Protein: CASSLGAGGVNEQFF.